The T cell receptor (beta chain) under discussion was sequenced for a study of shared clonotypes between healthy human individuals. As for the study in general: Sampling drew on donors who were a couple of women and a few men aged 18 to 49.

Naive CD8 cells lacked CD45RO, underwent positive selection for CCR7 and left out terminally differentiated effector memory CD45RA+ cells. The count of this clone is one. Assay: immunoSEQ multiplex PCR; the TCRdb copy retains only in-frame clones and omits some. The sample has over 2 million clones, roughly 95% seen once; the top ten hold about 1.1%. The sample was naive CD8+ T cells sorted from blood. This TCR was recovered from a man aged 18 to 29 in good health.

CDR3 region: CSAEDRVGQTEAFF. The CDR3 coding sequence is TGCAGCGCAGAGGACAGGGTCGGTCAGACTGAAGCTTTCTTT. This chain uses TRBV29-1 with TRBJ1-1; 8 bases are shared with TRBD1. The junction had 12 bases not matched to a gene; V was cut back by 7 bases and J by 5 bases. This CDR3 spans 14 amino acids. The germline V gene encodes CDR1 SQVTM and CDR2 ANQGSEA.